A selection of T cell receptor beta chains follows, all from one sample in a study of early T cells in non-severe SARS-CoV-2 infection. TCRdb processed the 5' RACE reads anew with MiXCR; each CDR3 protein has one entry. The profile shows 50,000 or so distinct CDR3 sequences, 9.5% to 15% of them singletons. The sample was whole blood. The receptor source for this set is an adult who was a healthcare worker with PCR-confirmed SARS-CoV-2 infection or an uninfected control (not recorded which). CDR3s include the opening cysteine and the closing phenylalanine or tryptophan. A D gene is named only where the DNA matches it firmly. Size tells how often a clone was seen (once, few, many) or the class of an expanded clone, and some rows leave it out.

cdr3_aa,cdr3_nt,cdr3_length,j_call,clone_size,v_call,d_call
CSVEITRHDRQETQYF,TGCAGCGTTGAAATCACCAGACATGACAGGCAAGAGACCCAGTACTTC,16,TRBJ2-5,few,TRBV29-1,.
CATSRDPGAEQYF,TGTGCCACCAGCAGAGATCCAGGGGCCGAGCAGTACTTC,13,TRBJ2-7,.,TRBV15,.
CVSSTYKSGNTEAFF,TGTGTCAGCAGTACTTATAAGTCGGGGAACACTGAAGCTTTCTTT,15,TRBJ1-1,.,TRBV6-2/TRBV6-3,.
CASTLFRTENTGELFF,TGTGCCAGCACCCTTTTCCGGACAGAGAACACCGGGGAGCTGTTTTTT,16,TRBJ2-2,.,TRBV11-2,.
CASSDSGDTQYF,TGTGCCAGCAGTGACTCAGGGGATACGCAGTATTTT,12,TRBJ2-3,.,TRBV6-4,.
CASCAGSRGKNIQYF,TGCGCCAGCTGCGCGGGGTCAAGGGGCAAAAACATTCAGTACTTC,15,TRBJ2-4,many,TRBV5-1,.
CSVDTPGQFF,TGCAGCGTTGATACCCCGGGGCAGTTCTTC,10,TRBJ2-1,.,TRBV29-1,.
CAIGTANTEAFF,TGTGCCATCGGGACGGCGAACACTGAAGCTTTCTTT,12,TRBJ1-1,.,TRBV10-3,.
CASSKGQGASYGYTF,TGTGCCAGCAGTAAGGGACAGGGGGCCTCCTATGGCTACACCTTC,15,TRBJ1-2,many,TRBV6-1,TRBD1
CASRNQGGSNQPQHF,TGTGCCAGTAGAAACCAGGGGGGAAGCAATCAGCCCCAGCATTTT,15,TRBJ1-5,many,TRBV19,TRBD1
CASSLDRYQETQYF,TGTGCCAGCAGCTTGGACAGATACCAAGAGACCCAGTACTTC,14,TRBJ2-5,.,TRBV7-9,.
CASSTPRPRENEQFF,TGTGCCAGTAGTACCCCGCGGCCCCGGGAGAATGAGCAGTTCTTC,15,TRBJ2-1,many,TRBV19,.
CASSLARGFAGELFF,TGTGCCAGCAGCTTAGCGCGGGGCTTTGCCGGGGAGCTGTTTTTT,15,TRBJ2-2,many,TRBV7-2,.
CASSVGGPAEAFF,TGTGCCAGCAGCGTAGGGGGGCCGGCCGAAGCTTTCTTT,13,TRBJ1-1,few,TRBV7-3,.
CASSETQPQHF,TGTGCCAGCAGTGAAACTCAGCCCCAGCATTTT,11,TRBJ1-5,few,TRBV6-1,.
CASSPLGQGINNEQFF,TGTGCCAGCAGTCCTCTCGGACAGGGGATTAACAATGAGCAGTTCTTC,16,TRBJ2-1,.,TRBV6-1,TRBD1
CASSQPGANYGYTF,TGTGCCAGCAGCCAACCCGGAGCTAACTATGGCTACACCTTC,14,TRBJ1-2,many,TRBV4-2,.
CASSSVDWQFF,TGTGCCAGCAGCTCGGTAGATTGGCAGTTCTTC,11,TRBJ2-1,.,TRBV7-2,.
CSVPRRGTEAFF,TGCAGCGTCCCCAGGCGGGGCACTGAAGCTTTCTTT,12,TRBJ1-1,.,TRBV29-1,.